This T cell receptor (beta chain) stems from a study of cytomegalovirus exposure and HLA in healthy donors. Points from the study as a whole: Association with HLA alleles at 0.05 false discovery rate was found for 15,000 or so TCR beta sequences in a later analysis.

Looked up from germline, CDR1 is MGHRA and CDR2 is YSYEKL. The V and J ends lost 2 bases and 4 bases, in that order; junction bases with no gene match: 8. The CDR3 is 16 residues long. A multiplex PCR was run with 60 Vbeta primers and 13 Jbeta primers. Generated by immunoSEQ multiplex PCR, the TCRdb table keeps only in-frame clones and is missing some. The data contain 150,000 to 200,000 clones, roughly 80% of them singletons. As concerns this clone: Antigen unknown.

The sequence came from a girl aged 5-17 years in good health and CMV-seropositive. The genes are TRBV4-1 and TRBJ1-2; 9 bases line up with TRBD1. Material: PBMCs. The CDR3 reads CASSQPGTGRGYGYTF. The DNA of the CDR3 is TGCGCCAGCAGCCAACCCGGGACAGGGAGAGGCTATGGCTACACCTTC.